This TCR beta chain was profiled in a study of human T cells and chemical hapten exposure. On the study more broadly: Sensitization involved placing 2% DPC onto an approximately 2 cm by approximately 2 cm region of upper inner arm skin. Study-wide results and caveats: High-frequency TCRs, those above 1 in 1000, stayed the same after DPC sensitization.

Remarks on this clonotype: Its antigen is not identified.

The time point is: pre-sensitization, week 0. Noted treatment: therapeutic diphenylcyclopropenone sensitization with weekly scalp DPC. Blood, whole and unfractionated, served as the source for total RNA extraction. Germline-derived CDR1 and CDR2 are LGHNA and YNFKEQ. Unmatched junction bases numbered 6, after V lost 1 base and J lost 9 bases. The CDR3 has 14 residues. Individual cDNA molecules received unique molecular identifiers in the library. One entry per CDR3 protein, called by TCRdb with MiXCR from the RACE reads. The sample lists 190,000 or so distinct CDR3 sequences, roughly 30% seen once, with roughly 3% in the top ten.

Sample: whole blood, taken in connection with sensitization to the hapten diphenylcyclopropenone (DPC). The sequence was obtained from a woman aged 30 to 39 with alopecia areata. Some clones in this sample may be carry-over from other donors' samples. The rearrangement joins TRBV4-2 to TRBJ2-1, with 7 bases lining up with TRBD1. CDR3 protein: CASSQAGAGGEQFF. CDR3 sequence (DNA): TGTGCCAGCAGCCAAGCGGGCGCAGGGGGTGAGCAGTTCTTC.